The entry below gives a single T cell receptor beta chain sequence along with its context. Its antigen is still unknown. This sample's time point: pretreatment peripheral blood. Individual patients had between 1 and 8 samples, taken pretreatment and on-treatment. This sample is part of a study of PD-L1 blockade in urothelial cancer. Sequencing used immunoSEQ multiplex PCR; TCRdb keeps in-frame clones, though not all of them. This sample carries some 71,000 clones, around 85% of them seen once, and the ten largest clones take under 15%. Per germline, CDR1 SEHNR and CDR2 FQNEAQ (reference sequence). V was clipped by 3 bases and J by 1 base, with 7 bases between them. There are 15 residues in the CDR3. Findings of the study overall: Larger 3-week expansion of tumor-associated blood clones was seen in durable-benefit patients.

This chain uses TRBV7-9 with TRBJ2-6; TRBD2 is a possible D gene (5 bases). The input for sequencing was PBMCs, taken around atezolizumab (anti-PD-L1) treatment. The TCR sequence derives from a man between 60 and 70 years old with urothelial cancer. CDR3 in amino acids: CASSFAGSGANVLTF. CDR3 bases: TGTGCCAGCAGCTTCGCGGGTTCTGGGGCCAACGTCCTGACTTTC.